The present TCR beta chain was sequenced within a study of tumor-infiltrating lymphocytes in glioblastoma multiforme. This clonotype was counted a single time. The target antigen is unknown. Germline and junction disagree at one end, which may indicate a read error. Multiple V-beta primers and a C-beta primer amplified TCRB from RNA. TCRdb re-analysed the multiplex PCR reads in MiXCR, keeping a single row per CDR3 protein. The sample contains 15,000 to 20,000 distinct CDR3 sequences, around 72% of which appear only once. The CDR3 is 15 amino acids. Germline V gene sequence: CDR1 LGHNA, CDR2 YNFKEQ. Study-level findings and limits: The TCR and somatic mutation analysis included just one glioblastoma patient.

This sequence was found in a male donor with glioblastoma. Specimen: peripheral blood. The chain has TRBV4-2 and TRBJ1-6; D is ambiguous. The CDR3 protein is CASQNLASGVSPPHF. CDR3 DNA sequence: TGTGCCAGCCAAAACCTAGCATCTGGGGTTTCACCCCCCCACTTT.